Listed below are T cell receptor beta chains from one sample, sequenced in a study of T cells in narcolepsy. TCRdb's copy holds only in-frame clones and misses some; the assay was immunoSEQ multiplex PCR. The data show around 25,000 clones, around 86% seen once. Sequencing was done on a sample of CD45RA- memory CD4+ T cells from PBMCs. The source is a human donor with narcolepsy. CDR3s include the opening cysteine and the closing phenylalanine or tryptophan. A D gene is named only where the DNA matches it firmly. Only part of the rows carry a size: once, few, many, or a class if the clone is expanded.

d_gene,abundance,v_gene,j_gene,CDR3aa,CDR3nt
-,-,TRBV23-1,TRBJ1-5,CASSRNRGIYNQPQHF,TGCGCCAGCAGTCGGAACAGAGGAATATACAATCAGCCCCAGCATTTT
-,-,TRBV7-8,TRBJ2-7,CASSLVQGSYEQYF,TGTGCCAGCAGCTTGGTCCAGGGGTCCTACGAGCAGTACTTC
-,-,TRBV28,TRBJ1-4,CASSRVGGSEKLFF,TGTGCCAGCAGCCGGGTAGGGGGGAGTGAAAAACTGTTTTTT
-,-,TRBV7-8,TRBJ1-5,CASSRGSVGSNQPQHF,TGTGCCAGCAGCCGTGGCTCGGTGGGGAGCAATCAGCCCCAGCATTTT
-,-,TRBV2,TRBJ1-2,CASSRAALGYTF,TGTGCCAGCAGCCGAGCGGCGCTCGGCTACACCTTC
TRBD1,-,TRBV5-1,TRBJ2-7,CASSLEQGAYEQYF,TGCGCCAGCAGCTTGGAACAGGGGGCTTACGAGCAGTACTTC
-,-,TRBV5-4,TRBJ2-1,CASSLTTYNEQFF,TGTGCCAGCAGCTTAACTACCTACAATGAGCAGTTCTTC
-,few,TRBV18,TRBJ1-1,CASSAGALNTEAFF,TGTGCCAGCTCCGCCGGAGCCTTGAACACTGAAGCTTTCTTT
TRBD1,-,TRBV27,TRBJ1-4,CASSLSAGGLGEKLFF,TGTGCCAGCAGTTTATCCGCAGGGGGCCTAGGGGAAAAACTGTTTTTT
TRBD2,-,TRBV18,TRBJ2-2,CASSPRESGELFF,TGTGCCAGCTCACCGCGGGAGTCCGGGGAGCTGTTTTTT
TRBD1,-,TRBV5-6,TRBJ2-6,CASRGQGAANVLTF,TGTGCCAGCAGGGGACAGGGGGCGGCCAACGTCCTGACTTTC
-,-,TRBV5-1,TRBJ2-7,CASRRFLQGSYEQYF,TGCGCCAGCAGACGATTTCTACAGGGCTCCTACGAGCAGTACTTC
-,-,TRBV19,TRBJ1-3,CASGAAISGNTIYF,TGTGCCAGTGGGGCCGCGATCTCTGGAAACACCATATATTTT
TRBD1,-,TRBV19,TRBJ2-7,CASAGGGEQYF,TGTGCCAGCGCAGGGGGCGGCGAGCAGTACTTC
-,few,TRBV5-6,TRBJ1-2,CASSLVGVDGYTF,TGTGCCAGCAGCTTGGTAGGGGTCGATGGCTACACCTTC
-,-,TRBV19,TRBJ2-3,CAVKPGLPTDTQYF,TGTGCCGTTAAACCGGGACTTCCCACAGATACGCAGTATTTT
TRBD2,-,TRBV10-3,TRBJ2-7,CAISESWASGGSYEQYF,TGTGCCATCAGTGAGTCGTGGGCGAGCGGGGGGTCCTACGAGCAGTACTTC
-,-,TRBV5-5,TRBJ1-3,CASSQTPGPGNTIYF,TGTGCCAGCAGCCAGACCCCCGGACCTGGAAACACCATATATTTT
-,once,TRBV2,TRBJ2-2,CATTDRRDTGELFF,TGTGCCACTACGGACAGGAGGGACACCGGGGAGCTGTTTTTT
-,-,TRBV6-5,TRBJ2-3,CASSPTGQNTQYF,TGTGCCAGCAGTCCGACAGGACAGAATACGCAGTATTTT
TRBD1,-,TRBV29-1,TRBJ2-7,CSVGTGTGGQEQYF,TGCAGCGTGGGAACCGGGACAGGGGGTCAAGAGCAGTACTTC
-,-,TRBV7-8,TRBJ2-1,CASSLRGAPDYNEQFF,TGTGCCAGCAGCTTGAGGGGGGCCCCAGACTACAATGAGCAGTTCTTC
-,-,TRBV19,TRBJ2-5,CASSTTGQETQYF,TGTGCCAGTAGTACGACGGGACAAGAGACCCAGTACTTC
-,-,TRBV5-4,TRBJ2-3,CASSLGIAADTQYF,TGTGCCAGCAGCTTGGGGATAGCGGCAGATACGCAGTATTTT
-,few,TRBV6-6,TRBJ2-1,CASSYAVSYNEQFF,TGTGCCAGCAGTTACGCGGTCTCCTACAATGAGCAGTTCTTC
-,-,TRBV5-1,TRBJ2-5,CASSVQVARETQYF,TGCGCCAGCAGCGTTCAAGTTGCTCGGGAGACCCAGTACTTC
TRBD1,-,TRBV9,TRBJ1-2,CASSAGQGNYGYTF,TGTGCCAGCAGCGCTGGACAGGGGAACTATGGCTACACCTTC
-,-,TRBV29-1,TRBJ1-5,CSVRVSLNQPQHF,TGCAGCGTGAGGGTCTCCTTAAATCAGCCCCAGCATTTT
TRBD1,-,TRBV9,TRBJ2-4,CASSVASQGKNIQYF,TGTGCCAGCAGCGTAGCTTCACAGGGGAAAAACATTCAGTACTTC
TRBD1,-,TRBV4-2,TRBJ1-1,CASSYDRGQGTEAFF,TGTGCCAGCAGCTACGACAGGGGGCAAGGCACTGAAGCTTTCTTT
-,once,TRBV7-8,TRBJ1-2,CASSNPLTDHYGYTF,TGTGCCAGCTCTAACCCTTTGACAGATCACTATGGCTACACCTTC
TRBD1,-,TRBV5-1,TRBJ1-1,CASSPGQGGAFF,TGCGCCAGCAGCCCAGGACAGGGCGGAGCTTTCTTT
TRBD2,-,TRBV9,TRBJ2-3,CASSVVPSGGRTDTQYF,TGTGCCAGCAGCGTAGTCCCTAGCGGGGGTAGAACAGATACGCAGTATTTT
-,-,TRBV6-5,TRBJ1-2,CASSYSRGSYGYTF,TGTGCCAGCAGTTACAGTCGGGGCAGCTATGGCTACACCTTC
TRBD2,-,TRBV25-1,TRBJ2-3,CASSEAGGLKDTQYF,TGTGCCAGCAGCGAGGCGGGGGGGCTGAAAGATACGCAGTATTTT
TRBD2,-,TRBV5-1,TRBJ2-2,CASSLEGSSGGYTGELFF,TGCGCCAGCAGCTTGGAGGGGTCTAGCGGGGGCTACACCGGGGAGCTGTTTTTT
-,-,TRBV7-8,TRBJ1-5,CASSPDSHNQPQHF,TGTGCCAGCAGCCCTGACAGCCACAATCAGCCCCAGCATTTT
TRBD1,-,TRBV6-5,TRBJ1-6,CASSYSGAGGGSPLHF,TGTGCCAGCAGTTACTCAGGGGCAGGGGGCGGTTCACCCCTCCACTTT
-,once,TRBV9,TRBJ2-1,CASSVGSFSYNEQFF,TGTGCCAGCAGCGTAGGAAGTTTCTCCTACAATGAGCAGTTCTTC
-,-,TRBV2,TRBJ2-3,CASSRQRRGGDTQYF,TGTGCCAGCAGTCGTCAGCGCCGTGGTGGAGATACGCAGTATTTT
-,once,TRBV11-2,TRBJ1-1,CASSLDRGYTEAFF,TGTGCCAGCAGCTTAGATCGGGGGTACACTGAAGCTTTCTTT
-,-,TRBV5-5,TRBJ1-5,CASSLGFGNQPQHF,TGTGCCAGCAGCTTAGGGTTCGGCAATCAGCCCCAGCATTTT
TRBD1,few,TRBV10-2,TRBJ1-3,CASTRGLDGNTIYF,TGCGCCAGCACCAGGGGGCTGGATGGAAACACCATATATTTT
-,-,TRBV5-1,TRBJ2-1,CASSWGGQFNEQFF,TGCGCCAGCAGCTGGGGGGGCCAGTTCAATGAGCAGTTCTTC
TRBD1,-,TRBV6-5,TRBJ1-2,CASSTGDYGYTF,TGTGCCAGCAGCACAGGGGACTATGGCTACACCTTC
-,-,TRBV27,TRBJ1-1,CASRIQGMNTEAFF,TGTGCCAGCAGAATACAGGGCATGAACACTGAAGCTTTCTTT
-,-,TRBV6-5,TRBJ2-3,CATRPQLVTDTQYF,TGTGCCACCCGTCCCCAGCTCGTCACAGATACGCAGTATTTT
-,-,TRBV11-2,TRBJ2-5,CASSSGNQETQYF,TGTGCCAGCAGCTCAGGGAACCAAGAGACCCAGTACTTC
-,once,TRBV2,TRBJ1-2,CASSEGRIANYGYTF,TGTGCCAGCAGTGAAGGGCGGATAGCTAACTATGGCTACACCTTC
-,-,TRBV18,TRBJ1-1,CASSSQGNTEAFF,TGTGCCAGCTCATCACAGGGTAACACTGAAGCTTTCTTT
TRBD2,-,TRBV7-6,TRBJ2-2,CASSSPSGGSNTGELFF,TGTGCCAGCAGCTCCCCTAGCGGGGGTTCGAACACCGGGGAGCTGTTTTTT
TRBD2,-,TRBV10-1,TRBJ2-1,CASSVQRGIGFGYNEQFF,TGCGCCAGCAGTGTCCAGCGGGGGATCGGTTTTGGTTACAATGAGCAGTTCTTC